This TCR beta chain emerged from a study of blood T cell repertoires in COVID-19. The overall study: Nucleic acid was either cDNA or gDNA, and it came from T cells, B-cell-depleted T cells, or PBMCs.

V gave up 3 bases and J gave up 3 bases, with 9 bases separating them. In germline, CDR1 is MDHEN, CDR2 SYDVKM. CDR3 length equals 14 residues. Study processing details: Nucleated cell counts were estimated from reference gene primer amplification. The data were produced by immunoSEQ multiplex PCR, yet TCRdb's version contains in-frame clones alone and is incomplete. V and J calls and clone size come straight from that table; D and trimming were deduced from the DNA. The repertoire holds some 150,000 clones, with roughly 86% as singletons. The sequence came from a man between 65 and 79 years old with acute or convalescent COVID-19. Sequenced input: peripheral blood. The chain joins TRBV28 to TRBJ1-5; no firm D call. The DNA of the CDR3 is TGTGCCAGCAGTTTTTCCGCGCTCAATCAGCCCCAGCATTTT. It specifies CASSFSALNQPQHF.